Below are 26 T cell receptor beta chains sequenced from a single sample in a study of blood T cell repertoires in COVID-19 (dated by TCRdb to about 2020). The protocol used for the library was the immunoSEQ multiplex PCR assay. Drawn from immuneACCESS, this table holds only the in-frame rearrangements with V and J called that TCRdb kept. Clones are partly lost; checked studies trace under half to an unresolved V gene and leave the rest unexplained. The sample table records around 220,000 clones; approximately 79% of these occur just once. The leading ten clones occupy under 5.5% of the sample. Sequencing was done on a sample of peripheral blood. These receptors came from a woman of 80 years or more with active or convalescent COVID-19.

The chain has TRBV10-3 and TRBJ2-3; no clear D gene. Germline-derived CDR1 and CDR2 are ENHRY and SYGVKD. The CDR3 loop spans 15 amino acids. The ends were cut back, 6 bases at V and 3 bases at J, with 16 bases in the middle. CDR3 protein: CAIRSPGGSTDTQYF. The CDR3 nucleotides read TGTGCCATCAGGAGCCCCGGCGGATCTACAGATACGCAGTATTTT.

The V gene is TRBV24-1, the J gene TRBJ2-1; D possibly corresponds to TRBD2 (5 bases). Trimming removed 0 bases at V and 4 bases at J, with 6 bases between. The CDR3 runs 14 residues. Germline-derived CDR1 and CDR2 are KGHDR and SFDVKD. The CDR3 coding sequence is TGTGCCACCAGTGATTTGAGGGAGTACAATGAGCAGTTCTTC. It encodes CATSDLREYNEQFF.

The chain recombines TRBV5-6 with TRBJ1-2; D is possibly TRBD1 (6 bases). The V gene's germline CDR1 is SGHDT and CDR2 YYEEEE. The V and J ends lost 4 bases and 5 bases respectively, with 12 bases between them. CDR3 length equals 13 residues. The CDR3 reads CASSLGASYGYTF. CDR3 nucleotide sequence: TGTGCCAGCAGCCTGGGGGCCTCATATGGCTACACCTTC. Full variable domain (missing parts from reference TRBV5-6 and TRBJ1-2): DAGVTQSPTHLIKTRGQQVTLRCSPKSGHDTVSWYQQALGQGPQFIFQYYEEEERQRGNFPDRFSGHQFPNYSSELNVNALLLGDSALYLCASSLGASYGYTFGSGTRLTVV.

This sequence joins TRBV5-1 and TRBJ2-7; TRBD2 matches at 13 bases. Unmatched junction bases numbered 11, after V lost 4 bases and J lost 1 base. From germline, CDR1 is SGHRS and CDR2 YFSETQ. This CDR3 region has 18 residues. CDR3 protein: CASSVGLAGAQRSYEQYF. In DNA form, the CDR3 reads TGCGCCAGCAGCGTCGGACTAGCGGGGGCCCAAAGGTCCTACGAGCAGTACTTC.

This CDR3 reads CASSPRPGTKLEETQYF. As DNA, the CDR3 is TGTGCCAGCAGCCCCCGCCCCGGGACTAAATTGGAGGAGACCCAGTACTTC. V usage is TRBV5-5 and J usage is TRBJ2-5, with 7 positions matching TRBD2. CDR3 length equals 17 residues. Germline V gene lookup returns CDR1 SGHKS and CDR2 YYEKEE (reference sequence). The V segment lost 4 bases and the J segment 5 bases; nucleotides outside the gene matches: 17.

The gene calls are TRBV5-4 and TRBJ1-3; D uncertain. Germline V CDR1 and CDR2: SGHNT, YYREEE (reference sequence). This CDR3 contains 16 residues. Trimming pared 0 bases from V and 0 bases from J, leaving 10 bases between. Here the CDR3 reads CASSLGLPSSGNTIYF. The CDR3 DNA reads TGTGCCAGCAGCTTGGGCCTCCCGAGCTCTGGAAACACCATATATTTT. Combining the CDR3 with reference TRBV5-4 and TRBJ1-3 gives the whole variable domain ETGVTQSPTHLIKTRGQQVTLRCSSQSGHNTVSWYQQALGQGPQFIFQYYREEENGRGNFPPRFSGLQFPNYSSELNVNALELDDSALYLCASSLGLPSSGNTIYFGEGSWLTVV.

V and J are TRBV18 and TRBJ1-6, with a tentative D call TRBD1 (5 bases). This CDR3 is built from 14 residues. Trimming pared 3 bases from V and 7 bases from J, leaving 10 bases between. The germline gives CDR1 KGHSH, CDR2 LQKENI. The CDR3 spells CASSPQGSNSPLHF. The CDR3, as DNA: TGTGCCAGCTCACCTCAGGGCAGCAATTCACCCCTCCACTTT. Full variable domain (rest looked up from reference TRBV18 and TRBJ1-6): NAGVMQNPRHLVRRRGQEARLRCSPMKGHSHVYWYRQLPEEGLKFMVYLQKENIIDESGMPKERFSAEFPKEGPSILRIQQVVRGDSAAYFCASSPQGSNSPLHFGNGTRLTVT.

This chain joins TRBV29-1 and TRBJ1-1; D is ambiguous. V gave up 4 bases and J gave up 0 bases, with 9 bases separating them. The germline CDR1 and CDR2 sequences are SQVTM and ANQGSEA. The CDR3 extends over 13 amino acids. The CDR3 DNA sequence: TGCAGCGTTGTAACAGCCCTGAACACTGAAGCTTTCTTT. Its protein product is CSVVTALNTEAFF.

The DNA of the CDR3 is TGTGCCAGCTCACCATCGGGGGGGAACACTGAAGCTTTCTTT. Amino acids: CASSPSGGNTEAFF. The chain couples TRBV18 to TRBJ1-1; maybe TRBD1 (5 bases). Trimming left V 2 bases short and J 1 base short, with 8 bases between. CDR1 is KGHSH, CDR2 LQKENI, per germline. The CDR3 has 14 residues.

This rearrangement joins TRBV15 to TRBJ2-3; 14 positions agree with TRBD2. The length of the CDR3 is 16 residues. V shed 3 bases, J shed 2 bases, and the junction held 1 base outside the gene matches. CDR1 is LNHNV, CDR2 YYDKDF, per germline (reference sequence). The CDR3 sequence is CATSRGLAGDTDTQYF. The CDR3 nucleotides are TGTGCCACCAGCAGGGGACTAGCGGGGGACACAGATACGCAGTATTTT.

This chain links TRBV5-1 with TRBJ1-4, with 8 nucleotides matching TRBD1. In germline, CDR1 is SGHRS, CDR2 YFSETQ. The V gene end was trimmed by 0 bases and the J gene end by 7 bases; junction bases not matched to a gene: 8. This CDR3 spans 16 amino acids. CDR3 coding DNA: TGCGCCAGCAGCTTGGGACCTCAGGGGGCGGGTGAAAAACTGTTTTTT. It specifies CASSLGPQGAGEKLFF. The full variable domain, rest sourced from reference TRBV5-1 and TRBJ1-4, is KAGVTQTPRYLIKTRGQQVTLSCSPISGHRSVSWYQQTPGQGLQFLFEYFSETQRNKGNFPGRFSGRQFSNSRSEMNVSTLELGDSALYLCASSLGPQGAGEKLFFGSGTQLSVL.

The chain employs TRBV28 and TRBJ1-5; D remains ambiguous. The CDR3 totals 14 residues. The germline CDR1 and CDR2 sequences are MDHEN and SYDVKM. V lost 6 bases and J 6 bases, leaving 15 bases between the germline ends. Here the CDR3 reads CASSEGTVTQPQHF. Written as DNA, the CDR3 is TGTGCCAGCAGCGAGGGAACGGTGACTCAGCCCCAGCATTTT.

The chain carries TRBV28 and TRBJ2-2; D might be TRBD1 (7 bases). This CDR3 has 15 residues. V gave up 5 bases and J gave up 4 bases, with 14 bases separating them. The germline V gene has CDR1 MDHEN and CDR2 SYDVKM. CDR3 bases: TGTGCCAGCAGTCGGCAGGGGGGTGTCACCGGGGAGCTGTTTTTT. Residues: CASSRQGGVTGELFF.

In the case of this clone: Other nucleotide sequences in the sample specify the same CDR3. The chain couples TRBV5-4 to TRBJ2-3; 14 bases match TRBD2. Trimming removed 3 bases from V and 3 bases from J; junction bases left unmatched: 3. Per the germline V gene, CDR1 is SGHNT and CDR2 is YYREEE (reference sequence). CDR3 length: 16 residues. In DNA, the CDR3 is TGTGCCAGCAGCTGGGGACTAGCGGGAGTAACAGATACGCAGTATTTT. This gives the protein CASSWGLAGVTDTQYF.

The rearrangement uses TRBV19 and TRBJ1-5; D uncertain. CDR1 is LNHDA and CDR2 is SQIVND in the germline V gene (reference sequence). This CDR3 has 12 residues. V was pared by 3 bases and J by 7 bases, with 7 bases between. The CDR3 nucleotides read TGTGCCAGTAGTATGTCCCTCCAGCCCCAGCATTTT. It is translated as CASSMSLQPQHF. Together with reference TRBV19 and TRBJ1-5, the CDR3 gives the full variable domain: DGGITQSPKYLFRKEGQNVTLSCEQNLNHDAMYWYRQDPGQGLRLIYYSQIVNDFQKGDIAEGYSVSREKKESFPLTVTSAQKNPTAFYLCASSMSLQPQHFGDGTRLSIL.

This clone appeared a few times. The V call is TRBV6-5, the J call TRBJ1-5, with 7 bases identical to TRBD1. Trimming removed 6 bases from V and 2 bases from J; junction bases left unmatched: 7. CDR3 length: 15 amino acids. Germline assignment: CDR1 MNHEY and CDR2 SVGAGI. The CDR3: CASSWDRKGNQPQHF. In DNA form, the CDR3 reads TGTGCCAGCAGCTGGGACAGAAAGGGCAATCAGCCCCAGCATTTT.

The chain couples TRBV7-2 to TRBJ2-5, with TRBD2 matching 9 bases. Unmatched junction bases numbered 9, after V lost 5 bases and J lost 5 bases. Germline values: CDR1 SGHTA, CDR2 FQGNSA. The CDR3 has 15 residues. CDR3 DNA sequence: TGTGCCAGCAGCACCGGGGCGGGGGGGCTTGAGACCCAGTACTTC. Amino acid sequence: CASSTGAGGLETQYF.

As to this clone: Different DNA sequences within this sample yield the same CDR3. The chain couples TRBV27 to TRBJ2-7, with 9 positions matching TRBD1. The germline gives CDR1 MNHEY, CDR2 SMNVEV (reference sequence). The CDR3 sequence is 14 residues long. J lost 3 bases, V lost 5 bases, and 5 bases had no gene match. CDR3: CASSPTGGSYEQYF. The CDR3 nucleotides are TGTGCCAGCAGTCCCACAGGGGGCAGCTACGAGCAGTACTTC.

This rearrangement joins TRBV12-3 or TRBV12-4 to TRBJ1-5; D unresolved. V was cut by 1 base and J by 4 bases, with 5 bases left in between. This CDR3 has 13 amino acids. CDR3: CASSLGENQPQHF. The CDR3 region has the DNA TGTGCCAGCAGTTTAGGGGAGAATCAGCCCCAGCATTTT.

In DNA form, the CDR3 reads TGTGCCAGCAGCCCCGGGACTAGCGGGATCTACGAGCAGTACTTC. Its translation: CASSPGTSGIYEQYF. The genes are TRBV7-6 and TRBJ2-7; TRBD2 matches 13 bases. The junction had 4 bases not matched to a gene; V was cut back by 5 bases and J by 3 bases. This CDR3 region has 15 residues. Germline V gene lookup returns CDR1 SGHVS and CDR2 FNYEAQ.

V gene TRBV12-3 or TRBV12-4 combines with J gene TRBJ1-2; TRBD1 matches at 8 bases. With 5 bases clipped from V and 4 bases from J, the junction kept 3 bases outside the gene matches. The CDR3 extends over 13 amino acids. CDR3 DNA: TGTGCCAGCAGTACAGGGGGGGGCTATGGCTACACCTTC. Translated: CASSTGGGYGYTF.

The table lists this clone with a count of one. The chain combines TRBV5-4 with TRBJ2-1, with D possibly TRBD2 on 5 matching bases. The germline V gene has CDR1 SGHNT and CDR2 YYREEE (reference sequence). V was cut by 3 bases and J by 8 bases, with 12 bases left in between. The CDR3 is made up of 13 amino acids. The CDR3 protein is CASSSHWRDEQFF. The CDR3 DNA sequence: TGTGCCAGCAGCTCCCATTGGCGGGATGAGCAGTTCTTC. The full variable domain, its missing parts supplied by reference TRBV5-4 and TRBJ2-1, is ETGVTQSPTHLIKTRGQQVTLRCSSQSGHNTVSWYQQALGQGPQFIFQYYREEENGRGNFPPRFSGLQFPNYSSELNVNALELDDSALYLCASSSHWRDEQFFGPGTRLTVL.

This clone occurred a few times. V usage is TRBV9 and J usage is TRBJ1-1, with D possibly being TRBD1 (5 bases). Trimming took 1 base from V and 5 from J, leaving 9 bases between them. The germline gives CDR1 SGDLS, CDR2 YYNGEE. CDR3 length: 13 amino acids. The chain's CDR3 is CASSVSPGTEAFF. For the CDR3, the DNA is TGTGCCAGCAGCGTAAGTCCAGGGACTGAAGCTTTCTTT.

The chain combines TRBV5-6 with TRBJ2-3; perhaps TRBD1 as D (7 bases). The V gene lost 1 base and the J gene lost 4 bases, with 13 bases spanning the gap. The CDR3 has 15 residues. CDR1 SGHDT and CDR2 YYEEEE come from the germline V gene. The CDR3 DNA is TGTGCCAGCAGCTTGTTCAGGGGGGAGGCAGATACGCAGTATTTT. Amino acids: CASSLFRGEADTQYF.

This clone was observed a handful of times. The chain recombines TRBV7-2 with TRBJ2-1; TRBD2 might be the D (5 bases). Germline V gene lookup returns CDR1 SGHTA and CDR2 FQGNSA. V gave up 5 bases and J gave up 3 bases, with 20 bases separating them. This CDR3 comprises 17 residues. CDR3 sequence (DNA): TGTGCCAGCAGCCTCGAGCGGCTAGGCCTAGACTACAATGAGCAGTTCTTC. Protein: CASSLERLGLDYNEQFF.

V and J are TRBV29-1 and TRBJ1-2, with D possibly matching TRBD1 (5 bases). This CDR3 region has 11 residues. Germline V gene data show CDR1 as SQVTM and CDR2 as ANQGSEA. CDR3 nucleotides: TGCCGGGGAGGAGGGGACTATGGCTACACCTTC. Its protein is CRGGGDYGYTF.